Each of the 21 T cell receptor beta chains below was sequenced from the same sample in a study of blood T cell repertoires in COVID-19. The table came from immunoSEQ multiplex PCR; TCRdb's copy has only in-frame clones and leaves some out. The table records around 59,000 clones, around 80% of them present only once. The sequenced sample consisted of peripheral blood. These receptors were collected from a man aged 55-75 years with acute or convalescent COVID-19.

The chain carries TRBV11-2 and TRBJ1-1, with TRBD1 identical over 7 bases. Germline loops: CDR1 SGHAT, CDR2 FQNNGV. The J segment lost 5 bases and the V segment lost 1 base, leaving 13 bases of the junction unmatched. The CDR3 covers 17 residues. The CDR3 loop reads CASSLGMTGRGGTEAFF. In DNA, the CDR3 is TGTGCCAGCAGCTTAGGCATGACAGGGCGGGGTGGGACTGAAGCTTTCTTT.

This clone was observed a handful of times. The CDR3 bases are TGCGCCAGCCGAGGCATAGCGGGGGGCCCCCCCGCAGATACGCAGTATTTT. Translation: CASRGIAGGPPADTQYF. The gene calls are TRBV5-1 and TRBJ2-3, with 10 bases fitting TRBD2. CDR1 and CDR2 from the germline V gene are SGHRS and YFSETQ. The CDR3 contains 17 residues. V was pared by 7 bases and J by 4 bases, with 15 bases of the junction left unmatched.

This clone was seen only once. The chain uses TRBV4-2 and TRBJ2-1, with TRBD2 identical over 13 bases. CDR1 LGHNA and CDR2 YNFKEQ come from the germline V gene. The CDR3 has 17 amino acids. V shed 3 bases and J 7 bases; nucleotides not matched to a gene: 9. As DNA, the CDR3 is TGTGCCAGCAGCCAGGCTGTCGGGACTAGCGGGGCTAATGAGCAGTTCTTC. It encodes CASSQAVGTSGANEQFF.

DNA of the CDR3: TGTGCCAGCAGAGTACAGGGGGCCGTGGGGGAGACCCAGTACTTC. Encoded protein: CASRVQGAVGETQYF. The chain links TRBV2 to TRBJ2-5; 9 nucleotides line up with TRBD1. Germline CDR1 and CDR2: SNHLY and FYNNEI. There are 15 residues in the CDR3. J gave up 5 bases and V 6 bases, and 10 bases lay outside the gene matches.

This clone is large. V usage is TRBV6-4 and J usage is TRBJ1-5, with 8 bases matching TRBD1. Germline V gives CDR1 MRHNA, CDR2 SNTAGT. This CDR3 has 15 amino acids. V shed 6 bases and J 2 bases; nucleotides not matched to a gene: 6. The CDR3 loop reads CASSPGQGGNQPQHF. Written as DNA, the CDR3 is TGTGCCAGCAGCCCCGGACAGGGCGGCAATCAGCCCCAGCATTTT.

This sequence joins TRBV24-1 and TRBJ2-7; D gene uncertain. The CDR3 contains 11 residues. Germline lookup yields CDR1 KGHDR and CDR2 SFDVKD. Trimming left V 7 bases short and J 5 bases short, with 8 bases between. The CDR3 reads CATRKSDEQYF. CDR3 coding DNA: TGTGCCACCAGGAAATCGGACGAGCAGTACTTC.

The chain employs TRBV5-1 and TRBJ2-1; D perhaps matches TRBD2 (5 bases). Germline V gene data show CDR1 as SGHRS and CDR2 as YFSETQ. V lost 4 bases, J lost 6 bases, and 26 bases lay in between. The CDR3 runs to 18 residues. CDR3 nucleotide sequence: TGCGCCAGCAGCCTCAACCGGGGTGAGAGATCCCTAATCAATGAGCAGTTCTTC. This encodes CASSLNRGERSLINEQFF. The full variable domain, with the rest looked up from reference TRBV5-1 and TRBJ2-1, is KAGVTQTPRYLIKTRGQQVTLSCSPISGHRSVSWYQQTPGQGLQFLFEYFSETQRNKGNFPGRFSGRQFSNSRSEMNVSTLELGDSALYLCASSLNRGERSLINEQFFGPGTRLTVL.

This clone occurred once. CDR3 amino acids: CASSIRGNYGYTF. The CDR3 DNA is TGTGCCAGTAGCATTCGAGGAAACTATGGCTACACCTTC. The chain joins TRBV19 to TRBJ1-2; D is unclear. This CDR3 has 13 amino acids. The V gene's germline CDR1 is LNHDA and CDR2 SQIVND (reference sequence). The V end lost 6 bases, the J end lost 2 bases, and 10 bases lay between the germline ends.

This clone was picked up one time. The CDR3 bases are TGTGCCAGCTTAAGACAGGGAAGCACTGAAGCTTTCTTT. Translation gives CASLRQGSTEAFF. This sequence joins TRBV6-5 and TRBJ1-1; 7 nucleotides align to TRBD1. The CDR3 totals 13 residues. Germline V gives CDR1 MNHEY, CDR2 SVGAGI. Losses at the gene ends were 8 bases for V and 4 bases for J; bases not matched to a gene: 7.

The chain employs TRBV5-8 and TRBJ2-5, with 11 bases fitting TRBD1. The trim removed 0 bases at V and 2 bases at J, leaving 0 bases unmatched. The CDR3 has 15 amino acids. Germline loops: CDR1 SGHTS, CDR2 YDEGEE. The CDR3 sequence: CASSLGDRGQETQYF. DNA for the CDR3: TGTGCCAGCAGCTTGGGGGACAGGGGGCAAGAGACCCAGTACTTC.

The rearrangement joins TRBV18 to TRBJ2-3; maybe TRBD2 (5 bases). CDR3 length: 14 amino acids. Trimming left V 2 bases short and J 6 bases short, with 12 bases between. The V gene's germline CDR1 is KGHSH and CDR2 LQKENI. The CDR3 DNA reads TGTGCCAGCTCACCAGTTCGCCGGGGTGATACGCAGTATTTT. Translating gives CASSPVRRGDTQYF.

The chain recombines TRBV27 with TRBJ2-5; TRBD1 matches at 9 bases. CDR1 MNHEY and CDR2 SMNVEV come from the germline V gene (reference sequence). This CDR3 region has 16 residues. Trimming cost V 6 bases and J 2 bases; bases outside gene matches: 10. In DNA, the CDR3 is TGTGCCAGCAGCCGACTCGACAGGGGGAGTCAAGAGACCCAGTACTTC. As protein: CASSRLDRGSQETQYF.

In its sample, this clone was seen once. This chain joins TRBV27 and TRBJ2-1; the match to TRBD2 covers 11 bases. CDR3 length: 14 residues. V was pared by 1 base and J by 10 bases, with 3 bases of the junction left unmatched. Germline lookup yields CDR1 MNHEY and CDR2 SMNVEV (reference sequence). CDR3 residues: CASSLLRTSGEQFF. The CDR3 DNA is TGTGCCAGCAGTTTATTGAGGACTAGCGGGGAGCAGTTCTTC.

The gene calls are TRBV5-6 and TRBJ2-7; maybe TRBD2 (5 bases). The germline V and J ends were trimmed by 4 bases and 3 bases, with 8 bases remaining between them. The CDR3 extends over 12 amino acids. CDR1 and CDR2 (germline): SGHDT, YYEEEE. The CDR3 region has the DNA TGTGCCAGCAGCCTAGCCAACTACGAGCAGTACTTC. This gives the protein CASSLANYEQYF.

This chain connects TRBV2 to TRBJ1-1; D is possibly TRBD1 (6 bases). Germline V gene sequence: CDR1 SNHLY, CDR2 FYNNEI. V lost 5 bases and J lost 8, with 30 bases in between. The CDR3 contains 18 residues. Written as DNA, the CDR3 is TGTGCCAGCAGTCCCGGACAGCAATTAACACATGTCCTGAGGGAAGCTTTCTTT. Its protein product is CASSPGQQLTHVLREAFF. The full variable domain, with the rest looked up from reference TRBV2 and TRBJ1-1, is EPEVTQTPSHQVTQMGQEVILRCVPISNHLYFYWYRQILGQKVEFLVSFYNNEISEKSEIFDDQFSVERPDGSNFTLKIRSTKLEDSAMYFCASSPGQQLTHVLREAFFGQGTRLTVV.

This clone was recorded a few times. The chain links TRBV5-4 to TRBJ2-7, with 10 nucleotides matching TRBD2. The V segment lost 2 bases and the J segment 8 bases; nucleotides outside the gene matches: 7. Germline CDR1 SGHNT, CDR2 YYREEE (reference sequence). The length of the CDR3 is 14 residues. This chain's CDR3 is CASSFRSGGEQQYF. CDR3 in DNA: TGTGCCAGCAGCTTCCGCAGCGGGGGGGAACAGCAGTACTTC.

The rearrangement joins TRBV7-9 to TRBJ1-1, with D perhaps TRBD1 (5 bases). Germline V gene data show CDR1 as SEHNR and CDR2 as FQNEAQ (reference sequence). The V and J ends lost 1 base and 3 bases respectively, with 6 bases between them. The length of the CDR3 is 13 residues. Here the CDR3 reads CASSLEGDTEAFF. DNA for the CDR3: TGTGCCAGCAGCTTAGAAGGGGACACTGAAGCTTTCTTT.

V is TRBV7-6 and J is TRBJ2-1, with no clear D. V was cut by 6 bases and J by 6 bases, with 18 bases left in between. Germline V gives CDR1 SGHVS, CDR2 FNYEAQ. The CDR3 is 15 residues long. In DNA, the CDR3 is TGTGCCAGCAGTAGTACTGGGCTGCCCGGCAATGAGCAGTTCTTC. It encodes CASSSTGLPGNEQFF. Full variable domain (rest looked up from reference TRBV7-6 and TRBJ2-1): GAGVSQSPRYKVTKRGQDVALRCDPISGHVSLYWYRQALGQGPEFLTYFNYEAQQDKSGLPNDRFSAERPEGSISTLTIQRTEQRDSAMYRCASSSTGLPGNEQFFGPGTRLTVL.

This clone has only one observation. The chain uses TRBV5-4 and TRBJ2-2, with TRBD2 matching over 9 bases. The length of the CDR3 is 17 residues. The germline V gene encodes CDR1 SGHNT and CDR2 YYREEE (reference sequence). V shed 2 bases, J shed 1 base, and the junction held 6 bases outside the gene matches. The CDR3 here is CASSLRIAGVNTGELFF. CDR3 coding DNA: TGTGCCAGCAGCTTACGTATAGCGGGAGTGAACACCGGGGAGCTGTTTTTT. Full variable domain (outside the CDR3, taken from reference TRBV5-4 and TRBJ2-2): ETGVTQSPTHLIKTRGQQVTLRCSSQSGHNTVSWYQQALGQGPQFIFQYYREEENGRGNFPPRFSGLQFPNYSSELNVNALELDDSALYLCASSLRIAGVNTGELFFGEGSRLTVL.

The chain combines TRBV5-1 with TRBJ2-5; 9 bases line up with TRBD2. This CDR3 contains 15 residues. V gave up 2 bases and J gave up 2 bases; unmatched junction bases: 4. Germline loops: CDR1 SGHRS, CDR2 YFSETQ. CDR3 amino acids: CASSFQSGGQETQYF. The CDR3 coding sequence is TGCGCCAGCAGCTTCCAAAGCGGGGGGCAAGAGACCCAGTACTTC. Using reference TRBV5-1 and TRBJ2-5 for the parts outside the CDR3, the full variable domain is KAGVTQTPRYLIKTRGQQVTLSCSPISGHRSVSWYQQTPGQGLQFLFEYFSETQRNKGNFPGRFSGRQFSNSRSEMNVSTLELGDSALYLCASSFQSGGQETQYFGPGTRLLVL.

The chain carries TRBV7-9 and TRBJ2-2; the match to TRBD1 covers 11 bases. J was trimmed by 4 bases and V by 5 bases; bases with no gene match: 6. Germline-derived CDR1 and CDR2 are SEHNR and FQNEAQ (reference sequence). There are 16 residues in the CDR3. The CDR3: CASSLGTGGLTGELFF. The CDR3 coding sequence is TGTGCCAGCAGCCTCGGGACAGGGGGTCTCACCGGGGAGCTGTTTTTT. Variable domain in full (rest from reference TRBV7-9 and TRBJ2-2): DTGVSQNPRHKITKRGQNVTFRCDPISEHNRLYWYRQTLGQGPEFLTYFQNEAQLEKSRLLSDRFSAERPKGSFSTLEIQRTEQGDSAMYLCASSLGTGGLTGELFFGEGSRLTVL.